The entry that follows covers one TCR beta chain sequence. As yet, its antigen is unknown. Just one base apart from a much larger clone, this may be a read error. Time point reported: persistent/refractory GD, antithyroid drugs over 5 years with positive TRAb. PBMC RNA was the source of the TCR library. These data belong to a study of regulatory T cells in long-lasting Graves disease. V was cut by 1 base and J by 3 bases, with 7 bases left in between. CDR1 is SGHTA and CDR2 is FQGNSA in the germline V gene. The CDR3 has 13 residues. Overall study findings and caveats: Blood alone, not thyroid tissue, was studied. TRBV28, TRBJ1-2 and TRBJ2-5 emerged as the favored segments in persistent disease. Persistent patients shared 2,700 or so public clonotypes among themselves. Newly diagnosed patients shared fewer, at 900 to 1,000.

Both iRepertoire HTBI primers and Arm-PCR of CDR3 regions were used to build the TCR beta libraries. Via MiXCR, TCRdb re-called the multiplex PCR reads, giving one row per CDR3 protein. This table holds about 660,000 distinct CDR3 sequences, around 30% found once. The sequence came from a female donor with Graves disease. The specimen was peripheral blood mononuclear cells (PBMCs), collected when the disease was refractory, from a patient treated with antithyroid drugs. The chain is built from TRBV7-2 and TRBJ2-7; no firm D call. The CDR3 is CASSLGVFYEQYF. DNA for the CDR3: TGTGCCAGCAGCTTAGGGGTCTTCTACGAGCAGTACTTC. Looking up the rest from reference TRBV7-2 and TRBJ2-7 gives the full variable domain: GAGVSQSPSNKVTEKGKDVELRCDPISGHTALYWYRQSLGQGLEFLIYFQGNSAPDKSGLPSDRFSAERTGGSVSTLTIQRTQQEDSAVYLCASSLGVFYEQYFGPGTRLTVT.